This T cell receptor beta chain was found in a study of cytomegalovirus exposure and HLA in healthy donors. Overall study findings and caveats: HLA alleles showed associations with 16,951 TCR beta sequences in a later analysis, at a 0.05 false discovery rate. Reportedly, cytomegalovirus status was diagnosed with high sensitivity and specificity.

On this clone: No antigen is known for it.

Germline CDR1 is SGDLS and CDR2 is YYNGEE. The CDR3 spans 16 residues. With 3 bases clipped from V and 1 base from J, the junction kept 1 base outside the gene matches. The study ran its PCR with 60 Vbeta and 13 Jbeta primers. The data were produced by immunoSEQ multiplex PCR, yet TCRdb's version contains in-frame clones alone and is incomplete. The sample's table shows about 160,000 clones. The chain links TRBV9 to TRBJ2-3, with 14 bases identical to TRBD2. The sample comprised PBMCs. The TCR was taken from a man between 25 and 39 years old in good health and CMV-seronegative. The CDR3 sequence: CASSGGLAGGTDTQYF. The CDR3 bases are TGTGCCAGCAGCGGGGGACTAGCGGGAGGCACAGATACGCAGTATTTT.